This T cell receptor beta chain was found in a study of control samples from healthy donors and cancer patients. V was cut by 3 bases and J by 5 bases, with 16 bases left in between. This CDR3 region has 14 residues. Per germline, CDR1 DFQATT and CDR2 SNEGSKA (reference sequence). The data were produced by immunoSEQ multiplex PCR, yet TCRdb's version contains in-frame clones alone and is incomplete. The data show 90,000 to 100,000 clones, around three quarters seen once. The TCR originated in a woman between 25 and 40 years old in good health. Sequencing was performed on blood. J is TRBJ2-5 and V is TRBV20-1; either TRBD1 or TRBD2 may fit D (5 bases each). The DNA of the CDR3 is TGCAGTGCTAGTCGTTGGGGCAGGGAGGAGACCCAGTACTTC. Residues: CSASRWGREETQYF.